Presented here are 8 T cell receptor beta chains from one specimen sequenced in a study of blood T cells in healthy people across ages. For the second PCR, which ran for about 7 to 11 cycles, a sample-barcoded 5' primer and a J-beta primer mix were used. TCRdb itself ran the 5' RACE reads through MiXCR, one entry per CDR3 protein. The table includes 1.5 million to 2 million distinct CDR3 sequences, 49% detected once. Specimen: blood. Receptors originate from a woman in her forties in good health.

The chain uses TRBV4-1 and TRBJ1-1, with 11 nucleotides matching TRBD1. Germline values: CDR1 MGHRA, CDR2 YSYEKL. J lost 1 base, V lost 7 bases, and 5 bases had no gene match. The CDR3 is 15 residues long. CDR3 loop: CASMDRGQGNTEAFF. The CDR3, as DNA: TGCGCCAGCATGGACAGGGGGCAGGGGAACACTGAAGCTTTCTTT.

The CDR3 sequence is CASSSNPSRPSGANVLTF. The CDR3 coding sequence is TGCGCCAGCAGCTCCAACCCCTCCAGGCCCTCCGGGGCCAACGTCCTGACTTTC. The gene calls are TRBV5-1 and TRBJ2-6, with D unresolved. Germline assignment: CDR1 SGHRS and CDR2 YFSETQ. The CDR3 has 18 amino acids. Deletions cut 3 bases from V and 4 bases from J, with 20 bases between.

The chain joins TRBV28 to TRBJ2-7, with D hard to call. The CDR3 totals 13 residues. In germline, CDR1 is MDHEN, CDR2 SYDVKM. The V end lost 6 bases, the J end lost 4 bases, and 13 bases lay between the germline ends. The chain's CDR3 is CASRFRAAYEQYF. The CDR3 DNA is TGTGCCAGCAGATTCCGGGCCGCGTACGAGCAGTACTTC.

A single count supports this clonotype. The chain is built from TRBV4-2 and TRBJ2-1; weak D call: TRBD2 (6 bases). Trimming removed 4 bases at V and 9 bases at J, with 25 bases between. Germline V gene sequence: CDR1 LGHNA, CDR2 YNFKEQ. The CDR3 has 17 amino acids. The CDR3 region is CASSRVLDGGPFSEQFF. The CDR3 region has the DNA TGTGCCAGCAGCCGAGTACTGGACGGGGGACCCTTTTCTGAGCAGTTCTTC.

A single count supports this clonotype. The genes are TRBV7-9 and TRBJ1-2; possibly TRBD1 for D (6 bases). CDR1 is SEHNR and CDR2 is FQNEAQ in the germline V gene (reference sequence). The CDR3 is 13 amino acids. V lost 3 bases and J lost 6, with 11 bases in between. CDR3 in amino acids: CASSFTGRDGYTF. The CDR3 nucleotides are TGTGCCAGCAGCTTCACAGGGAGAGATGGCTACACCTTC.

This clonotype came up a few times. J is TRBJ2-7 and V is TRBV7-9; 9 nucleotides line up with TRBD1. Germline lookup yields CDR1 SEHNR and CDR2 FQNEAQ (reference sequence). V trimming: 10 bases; J trimming: 2 bases; junction bases outside the gene matches: 6. The CDR3 spans 13 residues. DNA of the CDR3: TGTGCCATCAGAAGGACAGGGGCCTACGAGCAGTACTTC. This gives the protein CAIRRTGAYEQYF.

CDR3: CATRPGHSNQPQHF. The CDR3, as DNA: TGTGCCACCAGGCCGGGGCATAGCAATCAGCCCCAGCATTTT. V and J are TRBV15 and TRBJ1-5; D might be TRBD1 (5 bases). This CDR3 region has 14 residues. Germline V gene lookup returns CDR1 LNHNV and CDR2 YYDKDF (reference sequence). Trimming shortened V by 6 bases and J by 0 bases, and 9 bases separated the two germline ends.

The chain joins TRBV2 to TRBJ2-5; D remains ambiguous. Looked up from germline, CDR1 is SNHLY and CDR2 is FYNNEI. The V end was cut by 7 bases, the J end by 2 bases, with 17 bases between. The CDR3 length is 15 residues. This chain's CDR3 is CASNRVELLQETQYF. The CDR3 bases are TGTGCCAGCAACCGTGTGGAACTGTTACAAGAGACCCAGTACTTC.